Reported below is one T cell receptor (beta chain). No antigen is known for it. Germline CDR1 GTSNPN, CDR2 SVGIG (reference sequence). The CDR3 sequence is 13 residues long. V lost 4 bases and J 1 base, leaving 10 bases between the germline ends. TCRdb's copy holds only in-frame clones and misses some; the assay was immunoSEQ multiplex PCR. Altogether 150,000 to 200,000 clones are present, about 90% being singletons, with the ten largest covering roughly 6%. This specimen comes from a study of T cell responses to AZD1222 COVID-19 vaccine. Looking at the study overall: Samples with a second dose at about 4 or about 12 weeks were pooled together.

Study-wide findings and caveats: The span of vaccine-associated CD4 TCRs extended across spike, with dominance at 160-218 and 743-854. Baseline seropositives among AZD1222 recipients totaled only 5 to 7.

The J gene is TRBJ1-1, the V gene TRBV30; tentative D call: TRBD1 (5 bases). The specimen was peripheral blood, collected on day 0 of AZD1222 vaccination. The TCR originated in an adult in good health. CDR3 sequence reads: CAWTPGGNTEAFF. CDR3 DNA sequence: TGTGCCTGGACACCCGGGGGGAACACTGAAGCTTTCTTT.